This T cell receptor (beta chain) was retrieved from a study of regulatory T cells in long-lasting Graves disease. V lost 6 bases and J 1 base, leaving 6 bases between the germline ends. Germline CDR1 reads SGHAT; CDR2 reads FQNNGV. CDR3 length: 12 residues. Noted time point: newly diagnosed GD, antithyroid drugs for less than 3 months. RNA isolated from PBMCs was used to make the TCR library. Researchers made TCR beta libraries by using iRepertoire HTBI primers and running Arm-PCR on CDR3 regions. TCRdb recomputed calls from the multiplex PCR reads with MiXCR, one row per CDR3 protein. The sample has 250,000 or so distinct CDR3 sequences; over 20% are singletons.

The chain combines TRBV11-2 with TRBJ1-2, with no clear D. The TCR sequence derives from a female donor with Graves disease. The input for sequencing was peripheral blood mononuclear cells (PBMCs), taken at new diagnosis, from a patient treated with antithyroid drugs. The CDR3 is CASSRFNYGYTF. CDR3 sequence (DNA): TGTGCCAGCAGTCGCTTTAACTATGGCTACACCTTC.